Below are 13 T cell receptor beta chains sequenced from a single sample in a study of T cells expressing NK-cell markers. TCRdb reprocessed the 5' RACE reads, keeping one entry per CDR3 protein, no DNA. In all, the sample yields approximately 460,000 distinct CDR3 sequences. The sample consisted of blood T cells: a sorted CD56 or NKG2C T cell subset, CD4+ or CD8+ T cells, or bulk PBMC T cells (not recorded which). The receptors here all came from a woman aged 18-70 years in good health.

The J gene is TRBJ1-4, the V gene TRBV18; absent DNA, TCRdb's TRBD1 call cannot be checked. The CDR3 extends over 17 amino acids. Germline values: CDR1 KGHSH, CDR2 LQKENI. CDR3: CASSPAAGRVTNEKLFF.

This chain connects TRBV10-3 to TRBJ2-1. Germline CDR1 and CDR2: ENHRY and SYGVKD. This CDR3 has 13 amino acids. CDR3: CAISEGTDYEQFF.

The CDR3: CASSFYLQETQYF. The V gene is TRBV7-2, the J gene TRBJ2-5. The CDR3 is 13 residues long. Germline V CDR1 and CDR2: SGHTA, FQGNSA.

CDR3 loop: CASSFQIKTPGAEAFF. This chain uses TRBV12-3 or TRBV12-4 with TRBJ1-1; there is no DNA to check the TCRdb D call of TRBD1. This CDR3 has 16 amino acids.

The CDR3 sequence: CASSKDWNSYNEQFF. The chain combines TRBV6-2 or TRBV6-3 with TRBJ2-1; TCRdb picks TRBD2, but there is no DNA to check that call. This CDR3 is built from 15 residues. Germline V CDR1 and CDR2: MNHEY, SVGEGT.

The CDR3 is CASSLGEWTGGNEKLFF. The chain combines TRBV5-1 with TRBJ1-4; TCRdb reports TRBD1, a call that lacks DNA to check it against. The CDR3 covers 17 residues. CDR1 and CDR2 (germline): SGHRS, YFSETQ.

CDR3 protein: CASSQGRSTDTQYF. The chain couples TRBV4-3 to TRBJ2-3. The CDR3 runs 14 residues. Germline V CDR1 and CDR2: LGHNA, YSLEER.

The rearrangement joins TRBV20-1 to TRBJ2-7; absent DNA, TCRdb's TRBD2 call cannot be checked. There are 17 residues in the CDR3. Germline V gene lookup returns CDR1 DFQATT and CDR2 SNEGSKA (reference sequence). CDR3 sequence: CSARDTVKREVSYEQYF.

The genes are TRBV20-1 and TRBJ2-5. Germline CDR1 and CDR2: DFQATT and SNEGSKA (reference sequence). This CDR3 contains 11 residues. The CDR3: CSASGQETQYF.

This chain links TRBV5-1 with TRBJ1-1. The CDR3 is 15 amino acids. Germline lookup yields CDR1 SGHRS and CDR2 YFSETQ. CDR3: CASSPDEFRLTEAFF.

The CDR3 sequence: CASSFQTGVADTQYF. The genes are TRBV5-1 and TRBJ2-3; TCRdb lists TRBD1, though no DNA is available to test this call. The CDR3 runs 15 residues. Germline V CDR1 and CDR2: SGHRS, YFSETQ.

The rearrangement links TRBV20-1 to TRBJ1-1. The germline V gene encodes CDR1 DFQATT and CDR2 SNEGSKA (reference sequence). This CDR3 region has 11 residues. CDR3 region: CSATRTAEAFF.

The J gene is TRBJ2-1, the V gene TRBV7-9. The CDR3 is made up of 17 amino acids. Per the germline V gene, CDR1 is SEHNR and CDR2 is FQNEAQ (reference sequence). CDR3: CASSLRPDGQFYNEQFF.